Below, one T cell receptor (beta chain) is given with its context. Its specificity is unknown. The germline CDR1 and CDR2 sequences are SGHTA and FQGNSA. The V end was cut by 5 bases, the J end by 4 bases, with 15 bases between. The CDR3 is 14 residues long. The data originate from a study of cytomegalovirus exposure and HLA in healthy donors. Study outcomes and limitations: Many donors shared some public TCRs, even though most TCR sequences were rare. Roughly uniform depth of sequencing across donors was assumed in presence/absence analyses.

PCR employed 60 Vbeta and 13 Jbeta primers. The table came from immunoSEQ multiplex PCR; TCRdb's copy has only in-frame clones and leaves some out. The data contain about 150,000 clones, around 84% of them singletons. This sequence was found in a boy between 2 and 10 years old in good health and CMV-seronegative. The J gene is TRBJ2-7, the V gene TRBV7-2, with D maybe TRBD2 (5 bases). Specimen: PBMCs. The CDR3 is CASSPGLIPYEQYF. The CDR3 DNA sequence: TGTGCCAGCAGCCCCGGACTTATACCTTACGAGCAGTACTTC.